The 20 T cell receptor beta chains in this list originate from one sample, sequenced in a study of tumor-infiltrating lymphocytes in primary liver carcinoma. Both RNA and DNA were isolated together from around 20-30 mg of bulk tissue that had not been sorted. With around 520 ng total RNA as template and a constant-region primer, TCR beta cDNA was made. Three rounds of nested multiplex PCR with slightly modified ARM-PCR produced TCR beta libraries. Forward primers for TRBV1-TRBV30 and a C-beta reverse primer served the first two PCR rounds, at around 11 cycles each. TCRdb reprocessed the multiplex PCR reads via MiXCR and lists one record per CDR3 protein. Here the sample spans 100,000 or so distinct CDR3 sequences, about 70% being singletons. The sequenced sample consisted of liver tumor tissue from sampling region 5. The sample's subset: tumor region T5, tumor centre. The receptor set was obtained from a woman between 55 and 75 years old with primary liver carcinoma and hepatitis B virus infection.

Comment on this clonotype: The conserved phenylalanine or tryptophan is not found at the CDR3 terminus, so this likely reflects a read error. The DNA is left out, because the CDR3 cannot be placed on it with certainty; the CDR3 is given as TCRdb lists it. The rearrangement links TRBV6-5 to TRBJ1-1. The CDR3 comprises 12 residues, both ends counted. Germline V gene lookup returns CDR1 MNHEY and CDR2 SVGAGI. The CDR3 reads CASKGRYTEALS.

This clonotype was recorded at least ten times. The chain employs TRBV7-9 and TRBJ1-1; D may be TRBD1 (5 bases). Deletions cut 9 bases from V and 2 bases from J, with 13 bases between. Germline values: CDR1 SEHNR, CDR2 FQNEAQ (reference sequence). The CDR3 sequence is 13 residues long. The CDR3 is CASKMGGNTEAFF. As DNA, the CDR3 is TGTGCCAGTAAAATGGGGGGAAACACTGAAGCTTTCTTT.

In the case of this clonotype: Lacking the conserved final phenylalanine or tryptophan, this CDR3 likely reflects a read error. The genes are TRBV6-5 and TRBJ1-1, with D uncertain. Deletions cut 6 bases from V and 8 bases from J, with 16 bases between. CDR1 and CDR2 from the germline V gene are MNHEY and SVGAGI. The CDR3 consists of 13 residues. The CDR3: CASSKAALGEAFY. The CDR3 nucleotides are TGTGCCAGCAGCAAAGCCGCCCTAGGGGAAGCTTTCTAT.

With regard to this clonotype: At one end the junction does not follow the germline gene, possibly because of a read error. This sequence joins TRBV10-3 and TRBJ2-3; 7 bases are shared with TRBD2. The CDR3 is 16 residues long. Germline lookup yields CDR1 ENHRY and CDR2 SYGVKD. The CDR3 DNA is TGTGCCATCAGTGACCCCATGGGACTATTCACAGGTACGCAGTATTTT. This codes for CAISDPMGLFTGTQYF.

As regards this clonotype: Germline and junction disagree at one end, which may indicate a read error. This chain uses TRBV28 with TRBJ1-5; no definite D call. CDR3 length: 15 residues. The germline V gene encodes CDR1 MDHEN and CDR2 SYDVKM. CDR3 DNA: TGTGCCAGCAGTCGAGCGCCGTGTAGCAATCAGCCCCACCATTTT. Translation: CASSRAPCSNQPHHF.

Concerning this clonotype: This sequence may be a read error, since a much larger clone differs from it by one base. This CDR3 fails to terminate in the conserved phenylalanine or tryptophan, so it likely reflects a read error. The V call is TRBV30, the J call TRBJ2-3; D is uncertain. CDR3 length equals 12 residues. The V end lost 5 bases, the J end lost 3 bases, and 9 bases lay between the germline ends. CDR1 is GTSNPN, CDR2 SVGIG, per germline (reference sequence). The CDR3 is CAWALGTDTQYY. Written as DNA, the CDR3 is TGTGCCTGGGCTTTAGGAACAGATACGCAGTATTAT.

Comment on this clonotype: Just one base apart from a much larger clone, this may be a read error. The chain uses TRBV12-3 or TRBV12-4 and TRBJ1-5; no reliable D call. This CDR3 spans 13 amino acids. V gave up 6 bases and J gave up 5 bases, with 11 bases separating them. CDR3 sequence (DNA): TGTGCCAGCAGCGGACGAACCTATCAGCCCCAGCATTTT. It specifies CASSGRTYQPQHF.

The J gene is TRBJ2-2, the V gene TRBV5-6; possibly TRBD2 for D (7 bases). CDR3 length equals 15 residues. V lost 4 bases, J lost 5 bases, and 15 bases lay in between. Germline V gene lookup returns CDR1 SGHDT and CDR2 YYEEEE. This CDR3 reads CASSHIQGGTGELFF. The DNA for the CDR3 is TGTGCCAGCAGCCACATACAGGGAGGGACCGGGGAGCTGTTTTTT.

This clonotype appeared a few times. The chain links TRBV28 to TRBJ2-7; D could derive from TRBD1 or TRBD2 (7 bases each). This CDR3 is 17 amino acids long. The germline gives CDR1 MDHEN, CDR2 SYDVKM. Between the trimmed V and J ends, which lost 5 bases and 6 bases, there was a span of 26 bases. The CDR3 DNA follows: TGTGCCAGCAGTCTATCCGGCATGGGGGGAGGGGGCCTCGAGCAGTACTTC. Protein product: CASSLSGMGGGGLEQYF.

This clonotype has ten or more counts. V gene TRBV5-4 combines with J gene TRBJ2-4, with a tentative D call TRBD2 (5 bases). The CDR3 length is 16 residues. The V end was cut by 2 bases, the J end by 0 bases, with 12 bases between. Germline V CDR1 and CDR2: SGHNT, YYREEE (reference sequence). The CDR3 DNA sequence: TGTGCCAGCAGCTTTGCCGGGAACCTAGCCAAAAACATTCAGTACTTC. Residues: CASSFAGNLAKNIQYF.

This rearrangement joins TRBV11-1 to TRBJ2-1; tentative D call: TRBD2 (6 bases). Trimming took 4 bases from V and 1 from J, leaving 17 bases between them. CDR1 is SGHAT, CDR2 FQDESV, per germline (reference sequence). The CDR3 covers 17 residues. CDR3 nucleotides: TGTGCCAGCAGCTCTCCTTCGAGTAGCGGATCCTACAATGAGCAGTTCTTC. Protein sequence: CASSSPSSSGSYNEQFF.

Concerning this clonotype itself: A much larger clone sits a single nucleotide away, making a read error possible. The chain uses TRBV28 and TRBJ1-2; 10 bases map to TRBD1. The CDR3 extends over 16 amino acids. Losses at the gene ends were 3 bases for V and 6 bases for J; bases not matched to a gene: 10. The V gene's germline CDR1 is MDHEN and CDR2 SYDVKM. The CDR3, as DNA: TGTGCCAGCAGTTTCGGGACAGGGGCGGAGGTTGATGGCTACACCTTC. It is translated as CASSFGTGAEVDGYTF.

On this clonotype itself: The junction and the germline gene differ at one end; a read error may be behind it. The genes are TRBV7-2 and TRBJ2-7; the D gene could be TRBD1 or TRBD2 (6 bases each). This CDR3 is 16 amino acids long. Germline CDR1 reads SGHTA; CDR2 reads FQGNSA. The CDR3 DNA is TGTCCCAGCAGCATTTCCGGGAGCAACAGGGCCTACGAGCAGTACTTC. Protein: CPSSISGSNRAYEQYF.

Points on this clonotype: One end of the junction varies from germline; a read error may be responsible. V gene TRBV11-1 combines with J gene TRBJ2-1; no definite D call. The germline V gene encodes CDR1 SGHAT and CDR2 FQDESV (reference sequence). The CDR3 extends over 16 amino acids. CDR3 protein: CARSLVEKFSWNEQFF. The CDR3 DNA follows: TGTGCCCGCAGCTTAGTTGAGAAATTTTCCTGGAATGAGCAGTTCTTC.

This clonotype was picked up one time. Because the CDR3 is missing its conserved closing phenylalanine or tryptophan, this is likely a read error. The DNA of the CDR3 is TGTGCCAGCAGCTTACGACTCCCTGCCTACGAGCAGTACTCC. Its translation: CASSLRLPAYEQYS. The chain carries TRBV11-2 and TRBJ2-7, with D unresolved. Trimming removed 2 bases at V and 2 bases at J, with 10 bases between. The CDR3 is 14 residues long. Germline CDR1 and CDR2: SGHAT and FQNNGV.

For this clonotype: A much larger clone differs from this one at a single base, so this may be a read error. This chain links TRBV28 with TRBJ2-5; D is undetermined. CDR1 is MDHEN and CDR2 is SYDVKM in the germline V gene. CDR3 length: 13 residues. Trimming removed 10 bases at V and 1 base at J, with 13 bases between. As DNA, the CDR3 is TGTGCCACCCTAGTGACTTTCCAAGAGACCCAGTACTTC. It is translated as CATLVTFQETQYF.

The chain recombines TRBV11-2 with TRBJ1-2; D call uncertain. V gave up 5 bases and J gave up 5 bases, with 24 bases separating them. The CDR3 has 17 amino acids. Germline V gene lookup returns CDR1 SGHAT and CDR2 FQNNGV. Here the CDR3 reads CASSPDRGAGGMYGYTF. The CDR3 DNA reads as TGTGCCAGCAGCCCAGATCGAGGTGCGGGAGGAATGTATGGCTACACCTTC.

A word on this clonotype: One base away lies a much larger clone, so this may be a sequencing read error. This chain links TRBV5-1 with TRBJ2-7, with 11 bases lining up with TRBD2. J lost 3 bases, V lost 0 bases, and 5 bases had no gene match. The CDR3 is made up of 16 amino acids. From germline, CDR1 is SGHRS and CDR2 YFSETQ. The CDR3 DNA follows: TGCGCCAGCAGCTTGGAGCCGACTAGCGGGAACTACGAGCAGTACTTC. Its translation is CASSLEPTSGNYEQYF.

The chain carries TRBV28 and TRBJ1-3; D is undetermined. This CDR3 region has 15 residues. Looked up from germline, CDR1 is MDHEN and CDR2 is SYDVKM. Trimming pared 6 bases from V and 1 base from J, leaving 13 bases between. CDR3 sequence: CASRPGPVSGNTIYF. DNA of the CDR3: TGTGCCAGCAGACCCGGGCCTGTGTCTGGAAACACCATATATTTT.

DNA for the CDR3: TGTGCCAGCAGCTTCGATTCCATCGGGACAGGGGTCTCGAACACCGGGGAGCTGTTTTTT. Protein sequence: CASSFDSIGTGVSNTGELFF. V usage is TRBV11-3 and J usage is TRBJ2-2, with TRBD1 matching 10 bases. The germline gives CDR1 SGHNT, CDR2 YENEEA. This CDR3 has 20 amino acids. The V gene end was trimmed by 3 bases and the J gene end by 0 bases; junction bases not matched to a gene: 13.